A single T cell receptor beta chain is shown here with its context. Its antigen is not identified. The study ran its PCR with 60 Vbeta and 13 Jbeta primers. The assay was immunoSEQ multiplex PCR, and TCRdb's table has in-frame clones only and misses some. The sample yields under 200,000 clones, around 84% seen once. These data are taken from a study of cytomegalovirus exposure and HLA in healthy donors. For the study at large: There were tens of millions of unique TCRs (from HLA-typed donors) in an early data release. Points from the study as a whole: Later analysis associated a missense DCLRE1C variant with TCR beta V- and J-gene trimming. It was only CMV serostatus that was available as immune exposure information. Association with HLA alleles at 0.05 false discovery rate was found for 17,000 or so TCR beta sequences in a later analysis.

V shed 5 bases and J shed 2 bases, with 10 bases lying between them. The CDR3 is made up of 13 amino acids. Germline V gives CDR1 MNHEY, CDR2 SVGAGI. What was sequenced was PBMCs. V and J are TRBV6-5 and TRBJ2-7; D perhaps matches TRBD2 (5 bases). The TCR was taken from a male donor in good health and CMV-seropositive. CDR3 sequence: CASSPSGTYEQYF. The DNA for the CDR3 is TGTGCCAGCAGTCCCTCCGGGACCTACGAGCAGTACTTC.